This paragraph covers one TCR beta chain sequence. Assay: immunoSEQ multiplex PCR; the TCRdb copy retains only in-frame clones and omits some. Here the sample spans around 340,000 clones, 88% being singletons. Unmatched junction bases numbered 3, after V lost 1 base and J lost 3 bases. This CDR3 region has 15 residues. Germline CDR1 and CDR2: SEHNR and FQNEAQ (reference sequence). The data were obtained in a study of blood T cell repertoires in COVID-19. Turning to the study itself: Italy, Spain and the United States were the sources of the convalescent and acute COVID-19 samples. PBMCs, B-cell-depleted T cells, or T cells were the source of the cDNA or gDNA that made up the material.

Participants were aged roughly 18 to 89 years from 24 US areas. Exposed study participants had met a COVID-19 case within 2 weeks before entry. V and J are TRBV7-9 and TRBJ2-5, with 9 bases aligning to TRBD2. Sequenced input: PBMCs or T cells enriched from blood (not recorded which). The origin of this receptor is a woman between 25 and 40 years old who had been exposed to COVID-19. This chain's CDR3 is CASSLGAGGEETQYF. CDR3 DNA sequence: TGTGCCAGCAGCTTAGGCGCGGGAGGGGAAGAGACCCAGTACTTC.